Sequencing of this T cell receptor beta chain was carried out in a study of tumor-infiltrating lymphocytes in oesophageal squamous cell carcinoma. One entry per CDR3 protein results from TCRdb running MiXCR on the PCR reads. The sample has tens of thousands of distinct CDR3 sequences, 35% to 40% seen once. This CDR3 spans 14 amino acids. V dropped 6 bases and J dropped 7; count of bases not matched to a gene: 8. The germline V gene encodes CDR1 SGHTA and CDR2 FQGTGA. This rearrangement joins TRBV7-3 to TRBJ2-5; 10 nucleotides line up with TRBD2. The receptor comes from a male donor with esophageal squamous cell carcinoma. Input material: esophageal tumor tissue. The CDR3 loop is CASSSSGGAGTQYF. CDR3 nucleotides: TGTGCCAGCAGTTCCAGCGGGGGGGCTGGGACCCAGTACTTC. Complete variable domain (other parts from reference TRBV7-3 and TRBJ2-5): GAGVSQTPSNKVTEKGKYVELRCDPISGHTALYWYRQSLGQGPEFLIYFQGTGAADDSGLPNDRFFAVRPEGSVSTLKIQRTERGDSAVYLCASSSSGGAGTQYFGPGTRLLVL.